These 17 T cell receptor beta chains share one sample of origin, sequenced in a study of blood T cell repertoires in COVID-19. Assay used: immunoSEQ multiplex PCR; TCRdb lists only in-frame clones, some missing. The table includes hundreds of thousands of clones, more than 80% detected once. The specimen sequenced was peripheral blood. Every receptor here comes from a woman aged 80 or over with acute or convalescent COVID-19.

V and J are TRBV11-3 and TRBJ2-2; 12 positions agree with TRBD2. The CDR3 has 18 residues. Germline values: CDR1 SGHNT, CDR2 YENEEA. V lost 0 bases and J lost 3; bases outside the gene matches: 5. CDR3 coding DNA: TGTGCCAGCAGCTTAGAGGCTAGCGGGAGGGGCGACACCGGGGAGCTGTTTTTT. This gives the protein CASSLEASGRGDTGELFF.

J is TRBJ1-2 and V is TRBV6-2 or TRBV6-3; 10 bases align to TRBD1. J gave up 5 bases and V 5 bases, and 8 bases lay outside the gene matches. Germline V gene lookup returns CDR1 MNHEY and CDR2 SVGEGT. The CDR3 is 15 residues long. This chain's CDR3 is CASSPLDRGAYGYTF. DNA for the CDR3: TGTGCCAGCAGTCCCCTGGACAGGGGGGCTTATGGCTACACCTTC.

The J gene is TRBJ2-4, the V gene TRBV6-5, with 7 bases matching TRBD1. Trimming removed 9 bases from V and 8 bases from J; junction bases left unmatched: 7. This CDR3 comprises 12 residues. Germline V gene data show CDR1 as MNHEY and CDR2 as SVGAGI. CDR3 loop: CASGRGQHIQYF. Written as DNA, the CDR3 is TGTGCCAGTGGAAGGGGGCAACACATTCAGTACTTC.

The V and J genes are TRBV5-6 and TRBJ1-3; D may be TRBD1 (5 bases). This CDR3 region has 15 residues. Trimming stripped 0 bases from V and 8 bases from J, with 15 bases between. Germline loops: CDR1 SGHDT, CDR2 YYEEEE. CDR3 amino acids: CASSLDRRGLDTIYF. In nucleotides, the CDR3 is TGTGCCAGCAGCTTGGATAGGAGGGGTTTGGACACCATATATTTT.

The chain carries TRBV11-2 and TRBJ2-5; 10 bases agree with TRBD2. CDR1 SGHAT and CDR2 FQNNGV come from the germline V gene. The CDR3 totals 17 residues. The J segment lost 3 bases and the V segment lost 3 bases, leaving 10 bases of the junction unmatched. CDR3 amino acids: CASSFGASGGYKETQYF. DNA of the CDR3: TGTGCCAGCAGCTTCGGGGCTAGCGGGGGCTACAAAGAGACCCAGTACTTC.

This clone was found a few times. V is TRBV15 and J is TRBJ1-2, with 7 positions matching TRBD1. The CDR3 totals 17 residues. V was pared by 0 bases and J by 1 base, with 8 bases of the junction left unmatched. Germline V gene lookup returns CDR1 LNHNV and CDR2 YYDKDF (reference sequence). CDR3 nucleotide sequence: TGTGCCACCAGCAGAGAGGCGGGACAGCATCTTAACTATGGCTACACCTTC. Encoded protein: CATSREAGQHLNYGYTF.

The chain is built from TRBV2 and TRBJ1-6; D is perhaps TRBD1 (6 bases). The CDR3 loop spans 16 amino acids. V lost 4 bases, J lost 5 bases, and 15 bases lay in between. Germline CDR1 and CDR2: SNHLY and FYNNEI. CDR3 amino acids: CASSVWSRTDNSPLHF. DNA of the CDR3: TGTGCCAGCAGTGTATGGTCCCGGACAGATAATTCACCCCTCCACTTT.

This rearrangement joins TRBV3-1 (or the pseudogene TRBV3-2) to TRBJ2-7; 9 bases map to TRBD2. The CDR3 length is 16 residues. The V gene end was trimmed by 4 bases and the J gene end by 12 bases; junction bases not matched to a gene: 19. The germline gives CDR1 LGHDT, CDR2 YNNKEL (reference sequence). The CDR3 DNA reads as TGTGCCAGCAGCCCAAATCGCCCTGCGGGAGGGATAGGGCCGTACTTC. The encoded protein is CASSPNRPAGGIGPYF.

The genes are TRBV9 and TRBJ1-1; D gene ambiguous. CDR3 length: 14 residues. Trimming pared 0 bases from V and 0 bases from J, leaving 6 bases between. Germline CDR1 is SGDLS and CDR2 is YYNGEE. Here the CDR3 DNA reads TGTGCCAGCAGCGTAGTAACATTGAACACTGAAGCTTTCTTT. Amino acid sequence: CASSVVTLNTEAFF.

This chain connects TRBV7-9 to TRBJ1-1, with D perhaps matching TRBD1 (5 bases). Germline V gene sequence: CDR1 SEHNR, CDR2 FQNEAQ (reference sequence). CDR3 length equals 13 residues. V lost 3 bases to trimming and J lost 7 bases, with 12 bases between them. CDR3 nucleotides: TGTGCCAGCAGCTTTCAGGGAGGGAATGAAGCTTTCTTT. Translated, it gives CASSFQGGNEAFF.

The V gene is TRBV19, the J gene TRBJ2-7, with TRBD1 matching over 9 bases. Losses at the gene ends were 3 bases for V and 3 bases for J; bases not matched to a gene: 6. Germline V lookup: CDR1 LNHDA, CDR2 SQIVND (reference sequence). This CDR3 is 15 amino acids long. The CDR3 loop is CASSIVLGQGYEQYF. The DNA of the CDR3 is TGTGCCAGTAGTATCGTCTTGGGACAGGGCTACGAGCAGTACTTC.

This clone was observed a handful of times. The CDR3 spells CAISGRAENEQFF. CDR3 DNA sequence: TGTGCCATTAGCGGGAGGGCGGAAAATGAGCAGTTCTTC. V is TRBV10-3 and J is TRBJ2-1, with TRBD2 identical over 11 bases. Germline CDR1 and CDR2: ENHRY and SYGVKD. J gave up 7 bases and V 9 bases, and 5 bases lay outside the gene matches. The CDR3 runs to 13 residues.

The gene calls are TRBV5-6 and TRBJ1-3; D is unresolved. The CDR3 is 15 amino acids. The ends were cut back, 4 bases at V and 2 bases at J, with 13 bases in the middle. The germline V gene encodes CDR1 SGHDT and CDR2 YYEEEE. The CDR3 is CASSAARIAGNTIYF. The CDR3 DNA sequence: TGTGCCAGCAGCGCTGCTAGGATAGCTGGAAACACCATATATTTT.

V usage is TRBV3-1 (or the pseudogene TRBV3-2) and J usage is TRBJ1-4; no firm D call. CDR1 and CDR2 from the germline V gene are LGHDT and YNNKEL (reference sequence). Trimming left V 3 bases short and J 9 bases short, with 11 bases between. The CDR3 is 13 residues long. The CDR3 coding sequence is TGTGCCAGCAGCCATGCTCAGGTCAAAAAACTGTTTTTT. Translation: CASSHAQVKKLFF.

This sequence joins TRBV9 and TRBJ1-4, with 8 bases that match TRBD1. Germline CDR1 SGDLS, CDR2 YYNGEE. The CDR3 is 15 residues long. V dropped 0 bases and J dropped 8; count of bases not matched to a gene: 6. In DNA form, the CDR3 reads TGTGCCAGCAGCGTAGATCAGGGGGCCGCGGAAAAACTGTTTTTT. It specifies CASSVDQGAAEKLFF.

The rearrangement uses TRBV6-6 and TRBJ2-1, with TRBD2 matching 12 bases. Germline trimming cut 7 bases from V and 2 bases from J; bases unmatched to any gene: 3. Germline V lookup: CDR1 MNHNY, CDR2 SVGAGI (reference sequence). The CDR3 length is 15 residues. CDR3 sequence (DNA): TGTGCCAGCAACGGACTAGCGGGGACCTACAATGAGCAGTTCTTC. Residues: CASNGLAGTYNEQFF.

The CDR3 DNA reads as TGTGCCAGCAGCCCGGGGACTAGCGGGGTCACAGATACGCAGTATTTT. Protein sequence: CASSPGTSGVTDTQYF. This sequence joins TRBV3-1 (or the pseudogene TRBV3-2) and TRBJ2-3; 13 bases map to TRBD2. The length of the CDR3 is 16 residues. Germline V CDR1 and CDR2: LGHDT, YNNKEL (reference sequence). Trimming cost V 4 bases and J 2 bases; bases outside gene matches: 3.